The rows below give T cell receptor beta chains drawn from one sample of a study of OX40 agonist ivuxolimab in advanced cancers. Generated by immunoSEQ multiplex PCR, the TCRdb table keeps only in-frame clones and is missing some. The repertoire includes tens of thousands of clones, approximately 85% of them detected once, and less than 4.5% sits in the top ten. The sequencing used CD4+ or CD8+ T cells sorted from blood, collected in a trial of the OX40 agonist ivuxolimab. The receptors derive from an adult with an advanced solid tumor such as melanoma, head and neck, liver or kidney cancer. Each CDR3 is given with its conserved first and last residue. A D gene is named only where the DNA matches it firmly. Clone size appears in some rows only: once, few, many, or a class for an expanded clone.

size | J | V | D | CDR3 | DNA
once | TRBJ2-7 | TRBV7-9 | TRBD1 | CASSEGTGPLF | TGTGCCAGCAGCGAAGGGACAGGGCCCCTATTC
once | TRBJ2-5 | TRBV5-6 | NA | CASSGTREETQYF | TGTGCCAGCAGCGGAACGAGAGAAGAGACCCAGTACTTC
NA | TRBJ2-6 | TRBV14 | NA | CASSQDQLQGRWPGANVLTF | TGTGCCAGCAGCCAAGATCAGTTGCAGGGGCGATGGCCTGGGGCCAACGTCCTGACTTTC
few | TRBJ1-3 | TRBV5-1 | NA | CASSLGLLDSGNTIYF | TGCGCCAGCAGCTTGGGGCTGTTGGACTCTGGAAACACCATATATTTT
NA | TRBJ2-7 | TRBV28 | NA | CASSFPRGSPTYEQYF | TGTGCCAGCAGTTTCCCCAGGGGATCCCCTACCTACGAGCAGTACTTC
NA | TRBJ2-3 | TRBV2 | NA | CASIRLDTDTQYF | TGTGCCAGCATTAGACTAGACACAGATACGCAGTATTTT
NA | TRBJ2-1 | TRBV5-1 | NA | CASSLVDYHNEQFF | TGCGCCAGCAGCTTGGTCGACTACCACAATGAGCAGTTCTTC
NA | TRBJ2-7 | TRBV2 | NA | CASILPPGISGEQYF | TGTGCCAGCATCCTCCCCCCCGGGATCAGCGGCGAGCAGTACTTC
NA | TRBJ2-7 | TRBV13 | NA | CASSLGQGMYEQYF | TGTGCCAGCAGCTTAGGCCAGGGAATGTACGAGCAGTACTTC
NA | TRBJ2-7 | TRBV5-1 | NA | CASTTDSFSYEQYF | TGCGCCAGCACTACCGACAGCTTCTCCTACGAGCAGTACTTC
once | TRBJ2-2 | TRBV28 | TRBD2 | CASMSGRLAGTGELFF | TGTGCCAGCATGTCGGGGCGACTAGCTGGAACCGGGGAGCTGTTTTTT
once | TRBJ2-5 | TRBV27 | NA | CASSPEASPLETQYF | TGTGCCAGCAGTCCAGAGGCTAGCCCACTAGAGACCCAGTACTTC
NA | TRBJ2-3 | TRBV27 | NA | CASSPGSTDTQYF | TGTGCCAGCAGCCCCGGGAGCACAGATACGCAGTATTTT
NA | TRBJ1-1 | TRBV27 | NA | CASSMIQGGTEAFF | TGTGCCAGCAGTATGATACAGGGAGGCACTGAAGCTTTCTTT
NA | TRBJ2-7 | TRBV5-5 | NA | CASSLTVGGEQYF | TGTGCCAGCAGCTTGACAGTCGGCGGCGAGCAGTACTTC
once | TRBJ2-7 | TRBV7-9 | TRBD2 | CASSFIGTSGFYEQYF | TGTGCCAGCAGCTTTATAGGGACTAGCGGGTTCTACGAGCAGTACTTC
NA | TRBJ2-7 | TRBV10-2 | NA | CASSDLVKSVPYEQYF | TGCGCCAGCAGTGATCTGGTCAAGTCCGTCCCTTACGAGCAGTACTTC
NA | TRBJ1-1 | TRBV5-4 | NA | CASSQTPNTEAFF | TGTGCCAGCAGCCAAACACCGAACACTGAAGCTTTCTTT
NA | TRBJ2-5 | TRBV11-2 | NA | CASSFGTTGETQYF | TGTGCCAGCAGCTTCGGGACCACTGGAGAGACCCAGTACTTC
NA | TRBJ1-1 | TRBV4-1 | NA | CASSQGITNTEAFF | TGCGCCAGCAGCCAAGGTATTACCAACACTGAAGCTTTCTTT
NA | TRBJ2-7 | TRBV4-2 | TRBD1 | CASSPDRGPYEQYF | TGTGCCAGCAGCCCCGACAGGGGCCCCTACGAGCAGTACTTC
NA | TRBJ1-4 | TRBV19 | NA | CASSTYYREGNEKLFF | TGTGCCAGTAGCACATACTACAGGGAGGGGAATGAAAAACTGTTTTTT
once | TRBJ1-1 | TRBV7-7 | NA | CASSLSQASEAFF | TGTGCTAGCAGCTTAAGCCAGGCCTCTGAAGCTTTCTTT
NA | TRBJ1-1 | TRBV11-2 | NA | CASSLVQIMNTEAFF | TGTGCCAGCAGCTTAGTGCAGATTATGAACACTGAAGCTTTCTTT
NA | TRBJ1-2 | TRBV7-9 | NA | CASNGAEGMRGYTF | TGTGCCAGCAACGGGGCGGAGGGGATGCGTGGCTACACCTTC
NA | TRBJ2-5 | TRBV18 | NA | CASSSPGGRQETQYF | TGTGCCAGCTCATCCCCAGGGGGGCGGCAAGAGACCCAGTACTTC
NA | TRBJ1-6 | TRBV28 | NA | CASIPAGSHVLAQSPLHF | TGTGCCAGCATCCCAGCGGGGTCCCATGTCCTGGCACAGTCACCCCTCCACTTT
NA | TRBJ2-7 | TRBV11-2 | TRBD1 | CASSLGQGAGEQYF | TGTGCCAGCAGCTTGGGACAGGGGGCGGGGGAGCAGTACTTC
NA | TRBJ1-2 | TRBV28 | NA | CASSLPGVSYGYTF | TGTGCCAGCAGTTTACCAGGGGTCAGCTATGGCTACACCTTC
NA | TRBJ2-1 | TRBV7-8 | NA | CASSLVGYTYNEQFF | TGTGCCAGCAGCTTAGTCGGGTATACCTACAATGAGCAGTTCTTC
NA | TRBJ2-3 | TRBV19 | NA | CASSIGEGTIFTDTQYF | TGTGCCAGTAGTATAGGTGAAGGGACCATCTTCACAGATACGCAGTATTTT
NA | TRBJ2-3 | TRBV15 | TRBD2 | CATSRAWREAGTRDTDTQYF | TGTGCCACCAGCAGAGCTTGGCGGGAGGCCGGGACTAGGGACACAGATACGCAGTATTTT
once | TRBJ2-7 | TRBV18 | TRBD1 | CASSPSGTGSGEQYF | TGTGCCAGCTCACCATCGGGGACAGGGTCGGGAGAGCAGTACTTC
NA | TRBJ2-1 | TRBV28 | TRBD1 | CASTLSLGTAYNEQFF | TGTGCCAGCACTCTATCGCTGGGGACAGCCTACAATGAGCAGTTCTTC
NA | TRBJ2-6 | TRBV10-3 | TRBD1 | CASGQGTGANVLTF | TGTGCCAGCGGACAGGGAACTGGGGCCAACGTCCTGACTTTC
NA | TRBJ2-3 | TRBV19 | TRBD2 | CASSRRLSGSRTDTQYF | TGTGCCAGTAGTAGGAGACTAAGCGGGAGTCGAACAGATACGCAGTATTTT
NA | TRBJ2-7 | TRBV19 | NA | CASSIAGGNEQYF | TGTGCCAGTAGTATAGCCGGGGGCAATGAGCAGTACTTC
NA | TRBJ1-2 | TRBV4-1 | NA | CASSQDPRAGYTF | TGCGCCAGCAGCCAAGATCCCAGGGCTGGCTACACCTTC
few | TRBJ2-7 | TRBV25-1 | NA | CASSGWDLSYEQYF | TGTGCCAGCAGTGGCTGGGACCTCTCCTACGAGCAGTACTTC
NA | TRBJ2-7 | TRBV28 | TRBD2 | CASSLSGLGAYEQYF | TGTGCCAGCAGTTTATCTGGACTAGGCGCCTACGAGCAGTACTTC
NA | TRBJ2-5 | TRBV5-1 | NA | CASSWTDQETQYF | TGCGCCAGCAGCTGGACAGACCAAGAGACCCAGTACTTC
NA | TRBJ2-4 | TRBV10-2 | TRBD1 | CASSAGQGALIAKNIQYF | TGCGCCAGCAGTGCTGGACAGGGGGCTCTAATTGCCAAAAACATTCAGTACTTC
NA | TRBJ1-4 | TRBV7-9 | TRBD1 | CASSGDSQFEKLFF | TGTGCCAGCAGCGGGGACAGCCAATTTGAAAAACTGTTTTTT
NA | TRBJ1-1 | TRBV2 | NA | CASSEEVNTEAFF | TGTGCCAGCAGTGAAGAGGTCAACACTGAAGCTTTCTTT
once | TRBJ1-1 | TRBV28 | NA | CASSLSAPDPRGTEAFF | TGTGCCAGCAGTTTATCCGCTCCCGACCCGAGGGGCACTGAAGCTTTCTTT
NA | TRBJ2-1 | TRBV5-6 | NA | CASGPLRDSQFF | TGTGCCAGCGGGCCCCTCCGGGACTCTCAGTTCTTC
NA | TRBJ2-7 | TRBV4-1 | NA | CASSQDRAGGRYEQYF | TGCGCCAGCAGCCAAGATAGGGCCGGGGGAAGGTACGAGCAGTACTTC
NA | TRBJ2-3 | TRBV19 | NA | CASSTGQLTDTQYF | TGTGCCAGTAGTACCGGACAGCTCACAGATACGCAGTATTTT
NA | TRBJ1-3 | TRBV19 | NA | CASSRSSGNTIYF | TGTGCCAGTAGCAGAAGCTCTGGAAACACCATATATTTT
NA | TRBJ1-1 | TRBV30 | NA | CAWSVQRDSGVAFF | TGTGCCTGGAGTGTACAGAGGGATTCGGGGGTAGCTTTCTTT
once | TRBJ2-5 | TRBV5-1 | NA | CASSLGVRETQYF | TGCGCCAGCAGCTTGGGGGTCCGAGAGACCCAGTACTTC
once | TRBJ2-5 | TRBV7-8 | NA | CASSFELYQETQYF | TGTGCCAGCAGCTTCGAACTCTACCAAGAGACCCAGTACTTC
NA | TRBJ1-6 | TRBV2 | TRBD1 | CASRETGQANSPLHF | TGTGCCAGCAGGGAAACGGGACAGGCCAATTCACCCCTCCACTTT